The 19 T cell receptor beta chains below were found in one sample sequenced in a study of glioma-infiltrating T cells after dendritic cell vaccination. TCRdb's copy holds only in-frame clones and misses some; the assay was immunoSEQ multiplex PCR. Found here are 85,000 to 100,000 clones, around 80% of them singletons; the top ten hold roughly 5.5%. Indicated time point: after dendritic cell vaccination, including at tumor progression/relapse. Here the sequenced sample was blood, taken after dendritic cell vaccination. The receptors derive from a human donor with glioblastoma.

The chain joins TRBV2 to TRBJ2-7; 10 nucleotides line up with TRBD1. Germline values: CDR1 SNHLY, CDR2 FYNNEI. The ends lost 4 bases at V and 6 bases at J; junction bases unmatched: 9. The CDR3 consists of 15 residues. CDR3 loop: CASSGYGTGAAEQYF. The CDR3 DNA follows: TGTGCCAGCAGTGGGTATGGGACAGGGGCGGCCGAGCAGTACTTC.

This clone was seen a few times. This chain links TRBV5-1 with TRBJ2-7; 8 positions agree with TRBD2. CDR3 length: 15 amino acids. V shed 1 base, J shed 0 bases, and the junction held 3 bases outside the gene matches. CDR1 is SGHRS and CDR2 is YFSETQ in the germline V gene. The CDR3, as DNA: TGCGCCAGCAGCTTGATTAGCGGGACCTCCTACGAGCAGTACTTC. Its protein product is CASSLISGTSYEQYF.

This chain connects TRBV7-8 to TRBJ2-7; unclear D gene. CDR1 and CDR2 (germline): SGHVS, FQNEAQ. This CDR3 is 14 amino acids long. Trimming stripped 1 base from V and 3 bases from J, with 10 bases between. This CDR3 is CASSLVPGFYEQYF. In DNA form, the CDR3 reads TGTGCCAGCAGCTTAGTCCCAGGTTTCTACGAGCAGTACTTC.

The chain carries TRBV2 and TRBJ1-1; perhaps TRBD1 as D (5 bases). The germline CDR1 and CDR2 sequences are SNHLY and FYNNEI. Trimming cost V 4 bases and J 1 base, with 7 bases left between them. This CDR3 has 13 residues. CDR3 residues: CASSARGNTEAFF. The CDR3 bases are TGTGCCAGCAGTGCTAGGGGGAACACTGAAGCTTTCTTT.

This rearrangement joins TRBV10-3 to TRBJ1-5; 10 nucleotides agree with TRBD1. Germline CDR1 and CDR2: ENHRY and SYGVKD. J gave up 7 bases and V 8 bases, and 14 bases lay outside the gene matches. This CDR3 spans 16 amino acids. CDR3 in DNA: TGTGCCATCCGGGACGGACAGGGGGGTCCTCAACAGCCCCAGCATTTT. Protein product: CAIRDGQGGPQQPQHF.

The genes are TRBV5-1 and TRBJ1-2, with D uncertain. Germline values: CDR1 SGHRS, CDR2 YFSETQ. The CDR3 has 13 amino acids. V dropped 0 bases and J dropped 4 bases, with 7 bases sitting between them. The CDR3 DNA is TGCGCCAGCAGCTTGGAACAGATCTATGGCTACACCTTC. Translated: CASSLEQIYGYTF.

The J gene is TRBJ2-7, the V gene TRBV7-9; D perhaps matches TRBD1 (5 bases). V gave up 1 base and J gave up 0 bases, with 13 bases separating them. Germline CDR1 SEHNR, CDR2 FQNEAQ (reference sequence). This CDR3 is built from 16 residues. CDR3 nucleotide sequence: TGTGCCAGCAGCTTAGAGGGGCAGCTGGGCTCCTACGAGCAGTACTTC. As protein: CASSLEGQLGSYEQYF. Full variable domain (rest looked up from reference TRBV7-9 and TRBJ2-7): DTGVSQNPRHKITKRGQNVTFRCDPISEHNRLYWYRQTLGQGPEFLTYFQNEAQLEKSRLLSDRFSAERPKGSFSTLEIQRTEQGDSAMYLCASSLEGQLGSYEQYFGPGTRLTVT.

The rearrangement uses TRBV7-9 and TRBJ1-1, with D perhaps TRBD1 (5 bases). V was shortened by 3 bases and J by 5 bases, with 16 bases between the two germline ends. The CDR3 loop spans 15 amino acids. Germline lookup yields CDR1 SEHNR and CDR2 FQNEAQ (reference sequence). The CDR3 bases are TGTGCCAGCAGCTTCCTCCGTCGGGGGGGGACTGAAGCTTTCTTT. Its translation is CASSFLRRGGTEAFF.

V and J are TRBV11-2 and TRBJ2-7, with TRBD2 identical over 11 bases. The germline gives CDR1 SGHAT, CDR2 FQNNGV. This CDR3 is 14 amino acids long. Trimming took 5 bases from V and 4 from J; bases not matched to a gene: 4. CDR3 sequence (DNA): TGTGCCAGCAGCCCCGGACTAGCGGGTTACGAGCAGTACTTC. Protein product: CASSPGLAGYEQYF.

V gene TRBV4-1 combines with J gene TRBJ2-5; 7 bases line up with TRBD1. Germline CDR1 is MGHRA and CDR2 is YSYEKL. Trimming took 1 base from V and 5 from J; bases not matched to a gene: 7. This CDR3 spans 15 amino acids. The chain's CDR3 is CASSQVSRGTETQYF. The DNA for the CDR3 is TGCGCCAGCAGCCAAGTCTCCAGGGGGACGGAGACCCAGTACTTC.

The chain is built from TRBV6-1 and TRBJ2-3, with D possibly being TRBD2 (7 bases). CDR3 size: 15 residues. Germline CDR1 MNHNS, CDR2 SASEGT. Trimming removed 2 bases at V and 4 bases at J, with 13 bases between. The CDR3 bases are TGTGCCAGCAGTGAATTTCGGGGGGCGGCAGATACGCAGTATTTT. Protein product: CASSEFRGAADTQYF.

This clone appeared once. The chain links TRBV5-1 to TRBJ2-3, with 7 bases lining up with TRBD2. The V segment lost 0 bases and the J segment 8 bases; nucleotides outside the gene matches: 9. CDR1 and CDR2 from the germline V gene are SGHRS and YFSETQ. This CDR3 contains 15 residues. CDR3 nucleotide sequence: TGCGCCAGCAGCTTGGGAGCGGGGACGGCCGGTACGCAGTATTTT. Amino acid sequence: CASSLGAGTAGTQYF.

Here the CDR3 reads CASSFSGRTDTQYF. In DNA, the CDR3 is TGTGCCAGCAGTTTTAGCGGCCGCACAGATACGCAGTATTTT. The chain combines TRBV27 with TRBJ2-3, with D maybe TRBD2 (6 bases). The CDR3 extends over 14 amino acids. V was shortened by 3 bases and J by 1 base, with 8 bases between the two germline ends. Germline loops: CDR1 MNHEY, CDR2 SMNVEV (reference sequence).

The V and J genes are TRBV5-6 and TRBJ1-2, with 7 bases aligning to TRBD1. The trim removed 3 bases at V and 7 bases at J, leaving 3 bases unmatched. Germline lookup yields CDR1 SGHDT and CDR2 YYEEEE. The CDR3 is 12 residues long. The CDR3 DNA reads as TGTGCCAGCAGCTACCACAGGGGTGGCTACACCTTC. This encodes CASSYHRGGYTF.

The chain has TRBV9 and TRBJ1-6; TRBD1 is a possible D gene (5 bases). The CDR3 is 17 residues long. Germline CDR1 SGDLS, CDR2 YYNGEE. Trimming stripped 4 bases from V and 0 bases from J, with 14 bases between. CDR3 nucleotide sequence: TGTGCCAGCAGCCCCCATGGACACGGCTCCTATAATTCACCCCTCCACTTT. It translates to CASSPHGHGSYNSPLHF. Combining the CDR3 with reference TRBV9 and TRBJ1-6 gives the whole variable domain DSGVTQTPKHLITATGQRVTLRCSPRSGDLSVYWYQQSLDQGLQFLIQYYNGEERAKGNILERFSAQQFPDLHSELNLSSLELGDSALYFCASSPHGHGSYNSPLHFGNGTRLTVT.

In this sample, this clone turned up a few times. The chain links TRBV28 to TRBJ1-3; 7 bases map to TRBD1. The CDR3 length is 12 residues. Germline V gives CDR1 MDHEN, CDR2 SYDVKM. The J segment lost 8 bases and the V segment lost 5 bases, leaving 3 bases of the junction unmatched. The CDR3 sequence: CASSLRGDTIYF. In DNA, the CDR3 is TGTGCCAGCAGTCTCAGGGGGGACACCATATATTTT.

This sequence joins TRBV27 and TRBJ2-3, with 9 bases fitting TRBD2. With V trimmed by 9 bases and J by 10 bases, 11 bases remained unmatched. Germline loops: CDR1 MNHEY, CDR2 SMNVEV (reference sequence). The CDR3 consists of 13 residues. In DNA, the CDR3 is TGTGCCAGTCTTCAAGCGGGAGGAAATGCGCAGTATTTT. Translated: CASLQAGGNAQYF.

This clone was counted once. The CDR3 DNA is TGTGCCAGCAGTAGGGACTCTGTCTCCTACAATGAGCAGTTCTTC. Encoded protein: CASSRDSVSYNEQFF. J is TRBJ2-1 and V is TRBV6-5, with D possibly being TRBD2 (6 bases). CDR3 length equals 15 residues. The germline gives CDR1 MNHEY, CDR2 SVGAGI. Trimming stripped 5 bases from V and 0 bases from J, with 11 bases between.

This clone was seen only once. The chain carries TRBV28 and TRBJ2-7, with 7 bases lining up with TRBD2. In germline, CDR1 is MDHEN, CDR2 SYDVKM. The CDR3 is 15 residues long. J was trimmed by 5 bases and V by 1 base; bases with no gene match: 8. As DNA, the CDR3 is TGTGCCAGCAGTTTATTTGCGGGAGCCGTCGACGAGCAGTACTTC. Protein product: CASSLFAGAVDEQYF.